The 20 T cell receptor beta chains listed next were all sequenced from one sample in a study of early T cells in non-severe SARS-CoV-2 infection. MiXCR, applied by TCRdb to the 5' RACE reads, yields one record per CDR3 protein. The table lists just under 65,000 distinct CDR3 sequences, 5.9% of them singletons. The material sequenced was whole blood, taken at baseline. The receptors shown here come from an adult who was a healthcare worker with PCR-confirmed SARS-CoV-2 infection or an uninfected control (not recorded which).

This clonotype has only a few counts. The rearrangement links TRBV5-8 to TRBJ2-4; D is undetermined. Between the trimmed V and J ends, which lost 1 base and 10 bases, there was a span of 9 bases. CDR1 is SGHTS, CDR2 YDEGEE, per germline. The CDR3 has 12 amino acids. The CDR3 coding sequence is TGTGCCAGCAGCTTGTCAACGGATATTCAGTACTTC. As protein: CASSLSTDIQYF.

This clonotype appeared many times. The genes are TRBV2 and TRBJ2-1; 8 bases line up with TRBD1. This CDR3 contains 15 residues. The germline V gene encodes CDR1 SNHLY and CDR2 FYNNEI. J gave up 0 bases and V 6 bases, and 4 bases lay outside the gene matches. CDR3 amino acids: CASSETGGSYNEQFF. CDR3 bases: TGTGCCAGCAGCGAAACAGGGGGCTCCTACAATGAGCAGTTCTTC.

This clonotype turned up a few times. The chain employs TRBV10-2 and TRBJ1-5; no clear D. V was clipped by 3 bases and J by 5 bases, with 8 bases between them. Germline V gene lookup returns CDR1 WSHSY and CDR2 SAAADI. CDR3 length: 13 amino acids. The CDR3 sequence: CASSENTYQPQHF. The DNA of the CDR3 is TGCGCCAGCAGTGAAAACACTTATCAGCCCCAGCATTTT.

Comments on this clonotype: This may come from a read error, since a much larger clone is one base off. The gene calls are TRBV20-1 and TRBJ1-2; 8 nucleotides match TRBD1. The length of the CDR3 is 12 residues. Trimming removed 6 bases from V and 7 bases from J; junction bases left unmatched: 7. Germline assignment: CDR1 DFQATT and CDR2 SNEGSKA (reference sequence). The CDR3 DNA follows: TGCAGTGCAACCGGACAGGGTGGTGGCTACACCTTC. Protein: CSATGQGGGYTF.

Many counts were recorded for this clonotype. This chain uses TRBV7-8 with TRBJ2-1; TRBD2 matches 8 bases. Germline loops: CDR1 SGHVS, CDR2 FQNEAQ. There are 18 residues in the CDR3. V was pared by 7 bases and J by 0 bases, with 14 bases of the junction left unmatched. As DNA, the CDR3 is TGTGCCAGCACCCAACTCGCGGGGGGAGGGAGCTCCTACAATGAGCAGTTCTTC. Protein: CASTQLAGGGSSYNEQFF.

This clonotype has a count of ten or more. V gene TRBV3-1 combines with J gene TRBJ2-3, with D possibly matching TRBD2 (6 bases). The germline CDR1 and CDR2 sequences are LGHDT and YNNKEL (reference sequence). CDR3 size: 14 residues. V lost 3 bases, J lost 6 bases, and 13 bases lay in between. As DNA, the CDR3 is TGTGCCAGCAGCCAGGGAGCGGGCCACGATACGCAGTATTTT. Its protein is CASSQGAGHDTQYF.

This rearrangement joins TRBV9 to TRBJ2-7, with 8 bases identical to TRBD1. CDR1 and CDR2 (germline): SGDLS, YYNGEE. V shed 3 bases, J shed 2 bases, and the junction held 7 bases outside the gene matches. The CDR3 is made up of 15 amino acids. Here the CDR3 reads CASSAGTGATYEQYF. CDR3 bases: TGTGCCAGCAGCGCAGGGACAGGCGCAACCTACGAGCAGTACTTC.

This clonotype occurred a few times. The chain is built from TRBV30 and TRBJ2-3; 8 bases are a match to TRBD1. The ends lost 6 bases at V and 3 bases at J; junction bases unmatched: 8. In germline, CDR1 is GTSNPN, CDR2 SVGIG (reference sequence). There are 14 residues in the CDR3. CDR3 amino acids: CACRKQGETDTQYF. CDR3 sequence (DNA): TGTGCCTGCCGAAAACAGGGGGAAACAGATACGCAGTATTTT.

This clonotype was recorded at least ten times. The genes are TRBV19 and TRBJ2-3; TRBD2 might be the D (6 bases). Between the trimmed V and J ends, which lost 5 bases and 4 bases, there was a span of 10 bases. There are 13 residues in the CDR3. Germline-derived CDR1 and CDR2 are LNHDA and SQIVND (reference sequence). The CDR3 sequence is CASSVGTPDTQYF. CDR3 DNA sequence: TGTGCCAGTAGTGTTGGGACTCCAGATACGCAGTATTTT.

This clonotype has at least ten counts. The J gene is TRBJ2-6, the V gene TRBV29-1, with D unresolved. Trimming cost V 1 base and J 0 bases, with 7 bases left between them. Per the germline V gene, CDR1 is SQVTM and CDR2 is ANQGSEA. The CDR3 totals 15 residues. The chain's CDR3 is CSVEVPNSGANVLTF. The CDR3 DNA reads TGCAGCGTTGAAGTTCCCAACTCTGGGGCCAACGTCCTGACTTTC.

This rearrangement joins TRBV6-5 to TRBJ2-7, with unresolved D. This CDR3 spans 13 amino acids. CDR1 is MNHEY and CDR2 is SVGAGI in the germline V gene. Trimming left V 5 bases short and J 2 bases short, with 10 bases between. CDR3 DNA: TGTGCCAGCAGTCCGGCTGGACCCTACGAGCAGTACTTC. Translating gives CASSPAGPYEQYF.

This clonotype was recorded at least ten times. This chain connects TRBV29-1 to TRBJ2-7, with D maybe TRBD2 (6 bases). Germline CDR1 SQVTM, CDR2 ANQGSEA. V lost 6 bases and J 0 bases, leaving 15 bases between the germline ends. CDR3 length: 14 residues. The CDR3 spells CSVGTLGLSYEQYF. CDR3 bases: TGCAGCGTGGGGACTCTAGGGCTCTCCTACGAGCAGTACTTC.

This clonotype was counted many times. The CDR3 loop is CASSYSLNTEAFF. CDR3 nucleotides: TGTGCCAGCAGTTATTCGCTCAACACTGAAGCTTTCTTT. J is TRBJ1-1 and V is TRBV7-2; D gene ambiguous. V lost 6 bases and J lost 2, with 10 bases in between. Per germline, CDR1 SGHTA and CDR2 FQGNSA. This CDR3 is 13 amino acids long.

This clonotype has at least ten counts. The chain combines TRBV12-3 or TRBV12-4 with TRBJ2-3, with 12 bases identical to TRBD2. V lost 7 bases and J lost 5; bases outside the gene matches: 10. The CDR3 length is 16 residues. CDR3 region: CASTPELAGGGDTQYF. In nucleotides, the CDR3 is TGTGCCAGCACCCCGGAACTAGCGGGAGGTGGAGATACGCAGTATTTT.

The table lists this clonotype with many counts. This sequence joins TRBV12-3 or TRBV12-4 and TRBJ1-1, with 8 bases aligning to TRBD1. The CDR3 runs to 16 residues. V shed 4 bases, J shed 1 base, and the junction held 8 bases outside the gene matches. The CDR3 bases are TGTGCCAGCAGTTCCTACATTGACAGGGGGAACACTGAAGCTTTCTTT. It translates to CASSSYIDRGNTEAFF.

This clonotype was counted a few times. The V gene is TRBV24-1, the J gene TRBJ2-1; TRBD2 aligns across 15 bases. With V trimmed by 4 bases and J by 4 bases, 4 bases remained unmatched. This CDR3 comprises 17 residues. Germline assignment: CDR1 KGHDR and CDR2 SFDVKD. The CDR3 coding sequence is TGTGCCACCAGTGAGCAAGGGACTAGCGGGAGGTACAATGAGCAGTTCTTC. It is translated as CATSEQGTSGRYNEQFF.

This clonotype appeared many times. V usage is TRBV19 and J usage is TRBJ2-7; no firm D call. Germline CDR1 and CDR2: LNHDA and SQIVND (reference sequence). V dropped 2 bases and J dropped 3 bases, with 11 bases sitting between them. CDR3 length: 14 residues. CDR3 coding DNA: TGTGCCAGTAGTATATCGGACGGTATCTACGAGCAGTACTTC. This sequence encodes CASSISDGIYEQYF.

In its sample, this clonotype was seen a few times. The chain joins TRBV28 to TRBJ2-7, with D hard to call. The CDR3 is 13 amino acids. In germline, CDR1 is MDHEN, CDR2 SYDVKM. Trimming took 2 bases from V and 2 from J, leaving 7 bases between them. CDR3 sequence: CASSLGSPYEQYF. CDR3 DNA: TGTGCCAGCAGTTTAGGAAGCCCCTACGAGCAGTACTTC.

This clonotype was counted ten times or more. The CDR3 loop reads CSARDTRAQETQYF. DNA for the CDR3: TGCAGTGCTAGAGATACGAGGGCCCAAGAGACCCAGTACTTC. The chain links TRBV20-1 to TRBJ2-5, with D possibly TRBD2 on 5 matching bases. CDR1 DFQATT and CDR2 SNEGSKA come from the germline V gene (reference sequence). V lost 0 bases and J 1 base, leaving 9 bases between the germline ends. This CDR3 has 14 residues.

The table lists this clonotype with many counts. The V call is TRBV20-1, the J call TRBJ2-7; TRBD1 agrees at 11 bases. The CDR3 extends over 14 amino acids. CDR1 and CDR2 from the germline V gene are DFQATT and SNEGSKA (reference sequence). Here the CDR3 reads CSSEAGQGVSEQYF. The CDR3 DNA follows: TGCAGCTCCGAAGCGGGACAGGGGGTGAGTGAGCAGTACTTC.